This T cell receptor (beta chain) was recorded in a study of blood T cell repertoires in COVID-19. The wider study: The United States, Italy and Spain were the sources of the acute and convalescent COVID-19 samples. PBMCs, B-cell-depleted T cells, or T cells provided the cDNA or gDNA that made up the material.

In the original workflow: Reference gene primer amplification gave estimated nucleated cell counts. Profiling relied on immunoSEQ multiplex PCR, and the TCRdb table lists in-frame clones only, not all of them. That table supplies the V and J calls and clone size; D and trimming were determined from the DNA. Counted here are over 150,000 clones, more than 70% occurring once; the ten biggest clones make up 13% to 15%. V was clipped by 1 base and J by 2 bases, with 11 bases between them. Germline V gives CDR1 MDHEN, CDR2 SYDVKM. The CDR3 contains 15 residues. The table lists this clone with a few counts.

The chain uses TRBV28 and TRBJ1-2; D gene unclear. The sequenced sample was peripheral blood. This receptor was identified in a man between 18 and 29 years old with active or convalescent COVID-19. CDR3 bases: TGTGCCAGCAGTTTATATCGGGGAGGGAACTATGGCTACACCTTC. Residues: CASSLYRGGNYGYTF.